This T cell receptor beta chain was obtained from a study of blood T cell repertoires in COVID-19. The overall study: PBMCs, B-cell-depleted T cells, or T cells were the source of the cDNA or gDNA that made up the material.

This clone was seen once. Only in-frame clones appear in the TCRdb table, and some are missing; sequencing was by immunoSEQ multiplex PCR. The table records more than 200,000 clones, around 87% of them present only once. Germline CDR1 is SGDLS and CDR2 is YYNGEE. J was trimmed by 3 bases and V by 4 bases; bases with no gene match: 9. The CDR3 contains 16 residues. The sequenced sample was peripheral blood. This clonotype was obtained from a woman in her forties or fifties with COVID-19, enrolled during active disease. The chain combines TRBV9 with TRBJ2-3; 9 bases are shared with TRBD1. The CDR3 region has the DNA TGTGCCAGCAGCCCCAACCCTGGGACAGGGACAGATACGCAGTATTTT. It specifies CASSPNPGTGTDTQYF.